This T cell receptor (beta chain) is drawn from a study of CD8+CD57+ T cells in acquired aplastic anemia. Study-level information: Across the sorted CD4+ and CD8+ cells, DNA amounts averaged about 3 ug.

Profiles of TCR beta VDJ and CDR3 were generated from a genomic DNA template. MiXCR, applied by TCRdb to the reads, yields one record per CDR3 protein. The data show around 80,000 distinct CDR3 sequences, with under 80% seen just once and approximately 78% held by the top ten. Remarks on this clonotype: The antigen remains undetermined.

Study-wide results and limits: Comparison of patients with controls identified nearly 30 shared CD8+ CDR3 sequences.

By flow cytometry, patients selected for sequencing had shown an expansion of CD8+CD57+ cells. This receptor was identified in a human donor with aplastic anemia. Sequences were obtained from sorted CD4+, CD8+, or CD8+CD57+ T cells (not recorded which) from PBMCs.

As DNA, the CDR3 is TGTGCCAGCGCGAGACAGAGAGACACTGAAGCTTTCTTT. It yields the protein CASARQRDTEAFF. The V call is TRBV2, the J call TRBJ1-1, with a possible D match to TRBD1 (5 bases). This CDR3 region has 13 residues. The V gene's germline CDR1 is SNHLY and CDR2 FYNNEI. With 8 bases removed from V and 3 bases from J, the gap between germline ends came to 13 bases.